The 27 T cell receptor beta chains below all came from one sample that was sequenced in a study of a mutant IDH1 vaccine in newly diagnosed glioma. Assay used: immunoSEQ multiplex PCR; TCRdb lists only in-frame clones, some missing. The profile shows some 60,000 clones, about nine tenths of them singletons. Time point indicated: baseline, week 1 (first vaccination visit). Treatment given: pre-vaccination baseline after standard-of-care therapy. The material sequenced was PBMCs, taken from a glioma patient treated with radiotherapy, temozolomide or both. These receptors came from a man aged 45-65 years with glioma.

This clone was seen a handful of times. The chain has TRBV28 and TRBJ2-5; D is unclear. Germline V gene sequence: CDR1 MDHEN, CDR2 SYDVKM. V was shortened by 6 bases and J by 1 base, with 9 bases between the two germline ends. This CDR3 is built from 13 residues. CDR3 protein: CASRKGPQETQYF. The CDR3 bases are TGTGCCAGCAGAAAAGGACCCCAAGAGACCCAGTACTTC.

Sample share makes this clone medium-sized. The V and J genes are TRBV2 and TRBJ2-6, with a tentative D call TRBD1 (5 bases). The V gene lost 7 bases and the J gene lost 0 bases, with 13 bases spanning the gap. CDR3 length: 16 amino acids. From germline, CDR1 is SNHLY and CDR2 FYNNEI. The DNA of the CDR3 is TGTGCCAGCAATACGGACAACCCCTCTGGGGCCAACGTCCTGACTTTC. Protein: CASNTDNPSGANVLTF.

The V gene is TRBV29-1, the J gene TRBJ2-7; TRBD2 might be the D (6 bases). Trimming stripped 5 bases from V and 2 bases from J, with 13 bases between. The germline CDR1 and CDR2 sequences are SQVTM and ANQGSEA. The CDR3 has 13 amino acids. The CDR3 sequence is CSVTGPGAYEQYF. The CDR3 bases are TGCAGCGTTACCGGTCCGGGGGCCTACGAGCAGTACTTC.

The rearrangement joins TRBV15 to TRBJ1-4; weak D call: TRBD1 (6 bases). V was cut by 1 base and J by 6 bases, with 15 bases left in between. CDR3 length: 16 amino acids. The germline V gene encodes CDR1 LNHNV and CDR2 YYDKDF (reference sequence). The CDR3 sequence: CATSRGAGGADEKLFF. The CDR3 DNA is TGTGCCACCAGCAGAGGTGCCGGGGGCGCCGATGAAAAACTGTTTTTT.

The chain combines TRBV15 with TRBJ2-5, with 7 bases lining up with TRBD2. Germline V lookup: CDR1 LNHNV, CDR2 YYDKDF (reference sequence). CDR3 length: 13 amino acids. Trimming cost V 5 bases and J 4 bases; bases outside gene matches: 4. CDR3 DNA: TGTGCCACCAGCTTCGGACTAGGAGAGACCCAGTACTTC. This translates into CATSFGLGETQYF.

This clone was seen only once. V gene TRBV10-3 combines with J gene TRBJ2-1; the D is unclear. Germline assignment: CDR1 ENHRY and CDR2 SYGVKD. The CDR3 covers 14 residues. Trimming took off 8 bases at V and 0 bases at J, with 11 bases between the two ends. The CDR3 nucleotides read TGTGCCATCTCTTCCGTGAGCTCCTACAATGAGCAGTTCTTC. It codes for CAISSVSSYNEQFF.

Here the CDR3 reads CASSLEGPNTDTQYF. CDR3 DNA: TGTGCCAGCAGTTTAGAGGGACCCAACACAGATACGCAGTATTTT. The chain is built from TRBV27 and TRBJ2-3; D possibly uses TRBD1 or TRBD2 (5 bases each). The CDR3 has 15 residues. The germline V gene encodes CDR1 MNHEY and CDR2 SMNVEV (reference sequence). Trimming left V 2 bases short and J 2 bases short, with 11 bases between.

CDR3: CAISDRRQGEGSPLHF. The CDR3 DNA follows: TGTGCCATCAGTGATAGGAGGCAGGGGGAAGGTTCACCCCTCCACTTT. This chain connects TRBV10-3 to TRBJ1-6, with 7 bases fitting TRBD1. The CDR3 length is 16 residues. Unmatched junction bases numbered 11, after V lost 3 bases and J lost 9 bases. Germline V gives CDR1 ENHRY, CDR2 SYGVKD.

The J gene is TRBJ2-7, the V gene TRBV6-1, with 12 bases aligning to TRBD2. CDR3 length equals 14 residues. V lost 8 bases, J lost 6 bases, and 8 bases stayed unmatched. Germline-derived CDR1 and CDR2 are MNHNS and SASEGT. The CDR3 loop is CASLKLLAGGEQYF. Here the CDR3 DNA reads TGTGCCAGCCTCAAGTTACTAGCGGGAGGCGAGCAGTACTTC.

This clone was seen just once. The rearrangement uses TRBV10-1 and TRBJ1-2; D unresolved. Trimming took off 0 bases at V and 2 bases at J, with 13 bases between the two ends. The CDR3 loop spans 16 amino acids. The germline CDR1 and CDR2 sequences are WNHNN and SYGVQD (reference sequence). CDR3 sequence: CASSESRSKENYGYTF. Here the CDR3 DNA reads TGCGCCAGCAGTGAGTCGAGAAGTAAGGAAAACTATGGCTACACCTTC.

This sequence joins TRBV27 and TRBJ1-6; TRBD1 aligns across 9 bases. J gave up 4 bases and V 6 bases, and 4 bases lay outside the gene matches. Germline V gene lookup returns CDR1 MNHEY and CDR2 SMNVEV (reference sequence). The length of the CDR3 is 15 residues. CDR3 region: CASSLTGGYNSPLHF. DNA for the CDR3: TGTGCCAGCAGCCTGACAGGGGGGTATAATTCACCCCTCCACTTT.

The J gene is TRBJ2-2, the V gene TRBV12-5, with D hard to call. Deletions cut 1 base from V and 13 bases from J, with 10 bases between. The CDR3 consists of 12 residues. Germline V gene sequence: CDR1 LGHNT, CDR2 FRNRAP. The chain's CDR3 is CASGLGGTRLFF. Written as DNA, the CDR3 is TGTGCTAGTGGTTTGGGAGGTACCAGGCTGTTTTTT.

The rearrangement uses TRBV18 and TRBJ2-7, with TRBD1 identical over 10 bases. The CDR3 is made up of 16 amino acids. Germline CDR1 and CDR2: KGHSH and LQKENI. The V gene end was trimmed by 1 base and the J gene end by 6 bases; junction bases not matched to a gene: 9. The CDR3 is CASSPLGAGTGVEQYF. In DNA form, the CDR3 reads TGTGCCAGCTCACCACTCGGGGCCGGGACAGGGGTCGAGCAGTACTTC.

This clone was detected once. The chain employs TRBV19 and TRBJ2-2, with no clear D. Germline V CDR1 and CDR2: LNHDA, SQIVND (reference sequence). V dropped 9 bases and J dropped 1 base, with 9 bases sitting between them. The CDR3 contains 13 residues. CDR3 DNA sequence: TGTGCCAGCAACCCCCAGAACACCGGGGAGCTGTTTTTT. This encodes CASNPQNTGELFF.

This clone was counted between two and nine times. The chain joins TRBV2 to TRBJ1-2; tentative D call: TRBD1 (6 bases). The CDR3 runs 13 residues. Germline CDR1 SNHLY, CDR2 FYNNEI. V lost 3 bases, J lost 8 bases, and 13 bases lay in between. The CDR3: CASSDYRVDGYTF. The CDR3 DNA sequence: TGTGCCAGCAGTGACTACAGGGTTGACGGCTACACCTTC.

V is TRBV7-6 and J is TRBJ2-1; 9 bases fit TRBD2. Germline loops: CDR1 SGHVS, CDR2 FNYEAQ. The CDR3 spans 16 residues. With 2 bases clipped from V and 7 bases from J, the junction kept 9 bases outside the gene matches. In DNA form, the CDR3 reads TGTGCCAGCAGCTTAAGTATACTAGCGGGTCAGAATGAGCAGTTCTTC. Translated, it gives CASSLSILAGQNEQFF.

The sample holds one count of this clone. The chain carries TRBV28 and TRBJ1-5, with 7 bases matching TRBD1. Germline values: CDR1 MDHEN, CDR2 SYDVKM. There are 13 residues in the CDR3. With V trimmed by 6 bases and J by 4 bases, 3 bases remained unmatched. As DNA, the CDR3 is TGTGCCAGCAGGGGGACAGCAAATCAGCCCCAGCATTTT. Encoded protein: CASRGTANQPQHF.

The J gene is TRBJ2-7, the V gene TRBV5-1; 8 bases are shared with TRBD2. V gave up 0 bases and J gave up 5 bases; unmatched junction bases: 7. The CDR3 runs to 15 residues. From germline, CDR1 is SGHRS and CDR2 YFSETQ. The CDR3 DNA is TGCGCCAGCAGCTTGGCCGACGGACTAGCCCACGAGCAGTACTTC. Protein product: CASSLADGLAHEQYF. Filled out from reference TRBV5-1 and TRBJ2-7, the complete variable domain reads KAGVTQTPRYLIKTRGQQVTLSCSPISGHRSVSWYQQTPGQGLQFLFEYFSETQRNKGNFPGRFSGRQFSNSRSEMNVSTLELGDSALYLCASSLADGLAHEQYFGPGTRLTVT.

The genes are TRBV27 and TRBJ1-2, with TRBD1 matching 7 bases. J gave up 5 bases and V 5 bases, and 5 bases lay outside the gene matches. CDR1 and CDR2 from the germline V gene are MNHEY and SMNVEV (reference sequence). The CDR3 totals 13 residues. CDR3 loop: CASSPRQGYGYTF. The DNA for the CDR3 is TGTGCCAGCAGTCCCCGACAGGGATATGGCTACACCTTC.

The chain employs TRBV10-2 and TRBJ2-2, with D possibly TRBD2 on 5 matching bases. There are 14 residues in the CDR3. From germline, CDR1 is WSHSY and CDR2 SAAADI. V dropped 5 bases and J dropped 6 bases, with 13 bases sitting between them. Here the CDR3 DNA reads TGCGCCAGCAGTACACTAGAAAGGGCCGGGGAGCTGTTTTTT. Amino acid sequence: CASSTLERAGELFF.

The genes are TRBV2 and TRBJ2-6; D is uncertain. Germline loops: CDR1 SNHLY, CDR2 FYNNEI. Trimming removed 7 bases at V and 4 bases at J, with 11 bases between. This CDR3 comprises 14 residues. The CDR3 is CASIPGSGANVLTF. The CDR3 DNA follows: TGTGCCAGCATTCCGGGCTCCGGGGCCAACGTCCTGACTTTC.

The gene calls are TRBV27 and TRBJ2-7, with D perhaps matching TRBD1 (5 bases). Trimming removed 6 bases from V and 7 bases from J, with 13 bases in between. The CDR3 totals 12 residues. CDR1 MNHEY and CDR2 SMNVEV come from the germline V gene (reference sequence). The CDR3 is CASSPKGQEQYF. In nucleotides, the CDR3 is TGTGCCAGCAGCCCCAAAGGACAAGAGCAGTACTTC.

The V and J genes are TRBV11-2 and TRBJ2-1; 8 bases are shared with TRBD2. The germline CDR1 and CDR2 sequences are SGHAT and FQNNGV. This CDR3 contains 15 residues. The V and J ends lost 1 base and 5 bases, in that order; junction bases with no gene match: 4. The CDR3: CASSLGSGGNNEQFF. The DNA for the CDR3 is TGTGCCAGCAGCTTAGGAAGCGGGGGTAACAATGAGCAGTTCTTC.

The chain is built from TRBV7-9 and TRBJ2-1; D may be TRBD2 (6 bases). Germline CDR1 is SEHNR and CDR2 is FQNEAQ (reference sequence). Trimming stripped 6 bases from V and 7 bases from J, with 13 bases between. The CDR3 is made up of 13 amino acids. The DNA for the CDR3 is TGTGCCAGCAGTATGGGACTGGTTAATGAGCAGTTCTTC. It translates to CASSMGLVNEQFF.

J is TRBJ2-7 and V is TRBV20-1; D ambiguous. CDR1 and CDR2 (germline): DFQATT, SNEGSKA (reference sequence). V gave up 5 bases and J gave up 3 bases, with 8 bases separating them. The CDR3 is 11 residues long. CDR3 nucleotides: TGCAGTGCTGGGCCGGGCTACGAGCAGTACTTC. Amino acids: CSAGPGYEQYF.

The V gene is TRBV7-9, the J gene TRBJ2-5; D possibly corresponds to TRBD2 (6 bases). The CDR3 consists of 17 residues. Per germline, CDR1 SEHNR and CDR2 FQNEAQ (reference sequence). Trimming removed 1 base at V and 2 bases at J, with 17 bases between. The CDR3 sequence is CASSLGWGGERQETQYF. For the CDR3, the DNA is TGTGCCAGCAGCTTAGGTTGGGGCGGGGAAAGACAAGAGACCCAGTACTTC.

The chain couples TRBV5-4 to TRBJ1-4; the match to TRBD1 covers 9 bases. The ends lost 4 bases at V and 4 bases at J; junction bases unmatched: 5. Germline-derived CDR1 and CDR2 are SGHNT and YYREEE (reference sequence). CDR3 length: 15 amino acids. As DNA, the CDR3 is TGTGCCAGCAGCCTAACAGGGGGCCGTAATGAAAAACTGTTTTTT. It specifies CASSLTGGRNEKLFF.